This T cell receptor (beta chain) was recorded in a study of T cell repertoires in cytomegalovirus infection. Germline V gene data show CDR1 as SSHAT and CDR2 as FNYEAQ (reference sequence). The length of the CDR3 is 14 residues. A single record per CDR3 protein comes from TCRdb applying MiXCR to the reads. The table shows some 240,000 distinct CDR3 sequences, with over 15% occurring only once. Input material: CD8+ T cells from PBMCs. This TCR was recovered from a human donor in good health (CMV status not recorded). Some clones in this sample may be carry-over from other donors' samples. This chain joins TRBV7-7 and TRBJ2-7; D might be TRBD2 (5 bases). DNA for the CDR3: TGTGCTAGCGAGGAAGCCAGGCCCCTATACGAGCAGTACTTC. Translation: CASEEARPLYEQYF.